The 15 T cell receptor beta chains presented below share a single source sample, sequenced in a study of glioma-infiltrating T cells. Amplification of TCR alpha and beta CDR3 regions from RNA used iRepertoire nested multiplex PCR. Each CDR3 protein is one row after TCRdb ran MiXCR on the multiplex PCR reads. The table lists 150,000 to 200,000 distinct CDR3 sequences, around 42% of them singletons. Sequencing used glioma tissue, nonneoplastic brain tissue, or PBMCs (not recorded which). Source of these receptors: a human donor with low-grade glioma or glioblastoma, undergoing nonglioma brain surgery, or in good health (not recorded which).

The CDR3 DNA sequence: TGTGCCAGCAGACAATCCGGGACTAGCGGGACTCCCACTGAGCAGTTCTTC. This encodes CASRQSGTSGTPTEQFF. The chain links TRBV6-1 to TRBJ2-1, with 13 bases that match TRBD2. J lost 9 bases, V lost 6 bases, and 14 bases had no gene match. The CDR3 length is 17 residues. Germline-derived CDR1 and CDR2 are MNHNS and SASEGT.

As concerns this clonotype: A much larger clone sits a single nucleotide away, making a read error possible. The genes are TRBV7-9 and TRBJ1-5; D is unclear. Germline-derived CDR1 and CDR2 are SEHNR and FQNEAQ (reference sequence). The V gene lost 4 bases and the J gene lost 6 bases, with 10 bases spanning the gap. This CDR3 has 13 amino acids. The CDR3 here is CASSSGWSQPQHF. As DNA, the CDR3 is TGTGCCAGCAGCTCAGGATGGAGTCAGCCCCAGCATTTT.

The CDR3 is CSASGLSGDGTQYF. CDR3 nucleotides: TGCAGTGCTAGTGGACTATCGGGAGATGGGACTCAGTACTTC. The chain recombines TRBV20-1 with TRBJ2-7; D possibly corresponds to TRBD2 (6 bases). Trimming stripped 3 bases from V and 10 bases from J, with 22 bases between. The V gene's germline CDR1 is DFQATT and CDR2 SNEGSKA (reference sequence). This CDR3 contains 14 residues.

As for this clonotype: A read error may explain this, as a much larger clone is one base away. The V gene is TRBV27, the J gene TRBJ2-2, with 11 bases fitting TRBD2. Germline V gene lookup returns CDR1 MNHEY and CDR2 SMNVEV (reference sequence). This CDR3 has 15 amino acids. DNA of the CDR3: TGTTCCAGCAGTTTGACTAGCGGGATCACCGGGGAGCTGTTTTTT. As protein: CSSSLTSGITGELFF.

This clonotype was found many times. This sequence joins TRBV6-1 and TRBJ1-5; a weak D match, TRBD1 (6 bases). Trimming removed 6 bases at V and 7 bases at J, with 22 bases between. The CDR3 runs 16 residues. The germline V gene has CDR1 MNHNS and CDR2 SASEGT. CDR3: CASSPVGGQRKQPQHF. DNA of the CDR3: TGTGCCAGCAGCCCCGTTGGGGGACAAAGGAAACAGCCCCAGCATTTT.

In its sample, this clonotype was seen many times. The rearrangement links TRBV7-2 to TRBJ2-2; D not resolved. The CDR3 spans 14 residues. Trimming took 1 base from V and 1 from J, leaving 4 bases between them. The germline V gene encodes CDR1 SGHTA and CDR2 FQGNSA. CDR3 coding DNA: TGTGCCAGCAGCTTAGGTCAGAACACCGGGGAGCTGTTTTTT. Its translation: CASSLGQNTGELFF.

As for this clonotype: A read error may produce the germline difference seen at one junction end. This chain links TRBV28 with TRBJ1-5; no reliable D call. This CDR3 spans 13 amino acids. The V gene's germline CDR1 is MDHEN and CDR2 SYDVKM. Here the CDR3 DNA reads TGTGCCAGCGGGCAGAAGGTCAATCAGCCCAAGCATTTT. This encodes CASGQKVNQPKHF.

This clonotype was observed a handful of times. The chain recombines TRBV2 with TRBJ2-4, with 14 bases that match TRBD2. V was clipped by 9 bases and J by 0 bases; unmatched bases: 10. The length of the CDR3 is 18 residues. Per the germline V gene, CDR1 is SNHLY and CDR2 is FYNNEI. CDR3 region: CASSGTSGSSGAKNIQYF. CDR3 nucleotides: TGTGCCAGTTCCGGGACTAGCGGGAGTTCGGGAGCCAAAAACATTCAGTACTTC.

Ten or more counts support this clonotype. The V call is TRBV28, the J call TRBJ1-2; D gene unclear. The CDR3 is 14 residues long. Trimming pared 5 bases from V and 1 base from J, leaving 11 bases between. The V gene's germline CDR1 is MDHEN and CDR2 SYDVKM. The CDR3 bases are TGTGCCAGCAGTGCAACCCAGTTTAACTATGGCTACACCTTC. Translation gives CASSATQFNYGYTF.

This clonotype was recorded many times. This rearrangement joins TRBV15 to TRBJ2-7; 7 bases line up with TRBD2. Germline V gene data show CDR1 as LNHNV and CDR2 as YYDKDF (reference sequence). Trimming at V came to 7 bases and at J to 4 bases, leaving 13 bases not matched to a gene. The CDR3 is 15 residues long. Written as DNA, the CDR3 is TGTGCCACCAAAACGGGACCTAGCGGAGAGTACGAGCAGTACTTC. Encoded protein: CATKTGPSGEYEQYF.

This clonotype came up many times. V gene TRBV20-1 combines with J gene TRBJ2-1, with 9 bases aligning to TRBD2. This CDR3 contains 17 residues. Germline V gives CDR1 DFQATT, CDR2 SNEGSKA (reference sequence). Trimming took 5 bases from V and 2 from J; bases not matched to a gene: 13. The CDR3 region is CSAPEAVAGVAYNEQFF. CDR3 nucleotide sequence: TGCAGTGCTCCTGAAGCCGTAGCGGGAGTTGCCTACAATGAGCAGTTCTTC.

This rearrangement joins TRBV11-1 to TRBJ1-2; tentative D call: TRBD1 (5 bases). Per the germline V gene, CDR1 is SGHAT and CDR2 is FQDESV (reference sequence). The CDR3 extends over 14 amino acids. V was trimmed by 2 bases and J by 6 bases, leaving 13 bases between them. The CDR3 region has the DNA TGTGCCAGCAGCTTATCGAGTCAGGGCCATGGCTACACCTTC. This translates into CASSLSSQGHGYTF.

This clonotype was seen ten or more times. V gene TRBV7-9 combines with J gene TRBJ2-5; D unresolved. The CDR3 loop spans 13 amino acids. V lost 3 bases and J lost 1, with 6 bases in between. CDR1 is SEHNR and CDR2 is FQNEAQ in the germline V gene (reference sequence). This CDR3 reads CASSFRTQETQYF. CDR3 nucleotides: TGTGCCAGCAGCTTCCGGACCCAAGAGACCCAGTACTTC.

In regard to this clonotype: A much larger clone differs from this one at a single base, so this may be a read error. Given the absence of the conserved phenylalanine or tryptophan at the CDR3 end, a read error is likely. This sequence joins TRBV20-1 and TRBJ1-6; D is perhaps TRBD1 (5 bases). This CDR3 has 14 residues. Per the germline V gene, CDR1 is DFQATT and CDR2 is SNEGSKA (reference sequence). The CDR3 protein is CSAPARGSNSHLHL. CDR3 nucleotide sequence: TGCAGTGCTCCTGCTCGGGGCAGTAATTCACACCTCCACCTT.

This clonotype was observed once. J is TRBJ2-1 and V is TRBV24-1; TRBD2 might be the D (6 bases). CDR1 and CDR2 (germline): KGHDR, SFDVKD. This CDR3 comprises 15 residues. V dropped 2 bases and J dropped 0 bases, with 7 bases sitting between them. CDR3 coding DNA: TGTGCCACCAGTGATTACGGGAGCTCCTACAATGAGCAGTTCTTC. The encoded protein is CATSDYGSSYNEQFF.